The 10 T cell receptor beta chains below were found in one sample sequenced in a study of T cells in tuberculosis. Sequenced by immunoSEQ multiplex PCR; TCRdb stores in-frame clones only, minus some. This sample has 80,000 to 90,000 clones, with roughly 91% found just once. Thawed, overnight-rested PBMC were stained with GMM-loaded CD1B tetramer, viability dye and anti-CD3, then sorted. C32 glucose monomycolate from Rhodococcus equi was loaded onto the CD1B tetramers. The specimen was CD1b-GMM tetramer-negative cells sorted from PBMCs. The receptors derive from an adult woman with latent tuberculosis.

The chain recombines TRBV9 with TRBJ1-3, with TRBD1 matching over 7 bases. The J segment lost 0 bases and the V segment lost 3 bases, leaving 6 bases of the junction unmatched. Germline assignment: CDR1 SGDLS and CDR2 YYNGEE. The CDR3 sequence is 16 residues long. The CDR3 region is CASSATGKGSGNTIYF. The CDR3 nucleotides read TGTGCCAGCAGCGCGACAGGGAAGGGCTCTGGAAACACCATATATTTT.

CDR3 amino acids: CAISGGHEGYTF. The CDR3 nucleotides are TGTGCCATCAGTGGGGGCCATGAAGGGTACACCTTC. The genes are TRBV10-3 and TRBJ1-2; weak D call: TRBD1 (5 bases). Germline CDR1 reads ENHRY; CDR2 reads SYGVKD. The V gene lost 4 bases and the J gene lost 11 bases, with 14 bases spanning the gap. The CDR3 totals 12 residues.

The chain uses TRBV6-1 and TRBJ1-2; 7 bases map to TRBD1. The V gene's germline CDR1 is MNHNS and CDR2 SASEGT. V was pared by 6 bases and J by 4 bases, with 8 bases of the junction left unmatched. The CDR3 sequence is 14 residues long. CDR3 sequence reads: CASRRRSGGYGYTF. In DNA, the CDR3 is TGTGCCAGCAGACGGCGGTCAGGGGGCTATGGCTACACCTTC.

V gene TRBV6-5 combines with J gene TRBJ1-1; TRBD1 is a possible D gene (5 bases). V dropped 5 bases and J dropped 4 bases, with 14 bases sitting between them. The CDR3 covers 14 residues. Germline CDR1 reads MNHEY; CDR2 reads SVGAGI. The CDR3 DNA follows: TGTGCCAGCAGTCCCCGGGGGGTAGCCACTGAAGCTTTCTTT. Translation: CASSPRGVATEAFF.

The V call is TRBV2, the J call TRBJ2-7; weak D call: TRBD1 (6 bases). CDR1 and CDR2 (germline): SNHLY, FYNNEI. V lost 8 bases and J lost 1, with 12 bases in between. The CDR3 loop spans 13 amino acids. CDR3 loop: CASGRDKSYEQYV. CDR3 DNA: TGTGCCAGCGGCCGGGACAAGTCCTACGAGCAGTACGTC.

J is TRBJ2-3 and V is TRBV6-5, with 12 nucleotides matching TRBD1. V trimming: 6 bases; J trimming: 4 bases; junction bases outside the gene matches: 5. The CDR3 totals 15 residues. Germline lookup yields CDR1 MNHEY and CDR2 SVGAGI. The CDR3 spells CASRLGQGAADTQYF. The CDR3 DNA reads as TGTGCCAGCAGGTTGGGACAGGGGGCGGCAGATACGCAGTATTTT.

The rearrangement links TRBV29-1 to TRBJ2-3, with a weak D call TRBD1 (5 bases). Trimming stripped 3 bases from V and 5 bases from J, with 9 bases between. Looked up from germline, CDR1 is SQVTM and CDR2 is ANQGSEA. The CDR3 is 12 amino acids. As DNA, the CDR3 is TGCAGCGTTGACAGGGTAGGAGATACGCAGTATTTT. Protein product: CSVDRVGDTQYF.

The gene calls are TRBV14 and TRBJ2-5; TRBD2 aligns across 10 bases. Germline loops: CDR1 SGHDN, CDR2 FVKESK. Germline trimming cut 4 bases from V and 5 bases from J; bases unmatched to any gene: 10. The CDR3 sequence is 16 residues long. In DNA form, the CDR3 reads TGTGCCAGCAGCCGGAGCGGGGGGGCCACTCAGGAGACCCAGTACTTC. As protein: CASSRSGGATQETQYF.

The V and J genes are TRBV5-4 and TRBJ1-1; tentative D call: TRBD1 (6 bases). This CDR3 has 15 residues. The V gene lost 2 bases and the J gene lost 4 bases, with 15 bases spanning the gap. Germline V CDR1 and CDR2: SGHNT, YYREEE (reference sequence). The CDR3, as DNA: TGTGCCAGCAGCTTCCTGGGGGGCGGGGGCACTGAAGCTTTCTTT. This encodes CASSFLGGGGTEAFF.

V is TRBV28 and J is TRBJ2-2; 7 bases match TRBD2. With V trimmed by 6 bases and J by 6 bases, 7 bases remained unmatched. Per the germline V gene, CDR1 is MDHEN and CDR2 is SYDVKM. CDR3 length: 14 amino acids. CDR3 sequence: CASSHSGRAGELFF. The CDR3 DNA follows: TGTGCCAGCAGCCACTCAGGGAGGGCCGGGGAGCTGTTTTTT.